This T cell receptor (beta chain) was captured in a study of cytomegalovirus exposure and HLA in healthy donors. The study ran its PCR with 60 Vbeta and 13 Jbeta primers. Repertoires were generated with immunoSEQ multiplex PCR, while TCRdb's copy carries only in-frame clones and drops some. This repertoire shows 210,000 or so clones, nearly 80% found once; its top ten account for roughly 1.9%. The CDR3 is 14 residues long. V was pared by 6 bases and J by 4 bases, with 7 bases of the junction left unmatched. Germline lookup yields CDR1 SGHTA and CDR2 FQGNSA. General study findings and limits: The authors assumed roughly uniform sequencing depth across donors for presence/absence analyses. The study reported that TCR beta sequences accurately predicted HLA-A and HLA-B alleles in most subjects.

This clone was seen a single time. Antigen specificity is unknown. Sequenced input: PBMCs. The TCR sequence derives from a man aged 18 to 29 in good health and CMV-seronegative. This chain connects TRBV7-2 to TRBJ1-1; 8 nucleotides align to TRBD1. CDR3 region: CASRQGAIGTEAFF. The CDR3 DNA reads as TGTGCCAGCAGGCAGGGGGCGATCGGCACTGAAGCTTTCTTT.